Described below is a single TCR beta chain sequence and its context. What it binds is not known. Only in-frame clones appear in the TCRdb table, and some are missing; sequencing was by immunoSEQ multiplex PCR. The sample contains around 43,000 clones, about 89% of which appear only once. The data originate from a study of OX40 agonist ivuxolimab in advanced cancers. Background on the study: Participants averaged roughly 57 years of age (range 23 to 79) and were around 80% male. General observations from the study: Relative to CD4+, CD8+ T cells held more expanded clones on average.

Germline V gives CDR1 SGHRS, CDR2 YFSETQ. This CDR3 has 15 amino acids. V dropped 3 bases and J dropped 5 bases, with 14 bases sitting between them. The V and J genes are TRBV5-1 and TRBJ1-4, with D possibly TRBD1 on 6 matching bases. The TCR sequence derives from an adult with an advanced solid tumor such as melanoma, head and neck, liver or kidney cancer. This specimen was CD4+ or CD8+ T cells sorted from blood, taken in a trial of the OX40 agonist ivuxolimab. The CDR3 DNA sequence: TGCGCCAGCAGCTACGAAGGACAGCGAAATGAAAAACTGTTTTTT. Protein sequence: CASSYEGQRNEKLFF.